This T cell receptor beta chain was obtained from a study of beta chain features in type 1 diabetes. Reverse transcribing all isolated RNA meant expressed TCRB transcripts were sequenced. The protocol was immunoSEQ multiplex PCR, while the TCRdb copy is restricted to in-frame clones and leaves out a portion. The repertoire holds around 290,000 clones, with about 8% as singletons. Losses at the gene ends were 6 bases for V and 1 base for J; bases not matched to a gene: 10. Germline V gene data show CDR1 as KGHSH and CDR2 as LQKENI. The CDR3 length is 16 residues. This clone is medium-sized in the sample.

The chain has TRBV18 and TRBJ1-1; 8 nucleotides match TRBD1. The sequenced sample consisted of central memory CD4+ T cells from blood. This sequence originates from a woman under 30 in good health. CDR3 amino acids: CASSGGQGKRNTEAFF. CDR3 coding DNA: TGTGCCAGCTCCGGCGGACAGGGAAAACGGAACACTGAAGCTTTCTTT.